A selection of T cell receptor beta chains follows, all from one sample in a study of CXCR3-negative and CXCR3-positive naive CD8 T cells. TCRdb re-called the 5' RACE reads and catalogs CDR3 proteins one per entry, DNA excluded. This specimen shows roughly 140,000 distinct CDR3 sequences; the ten leading clones hold over 0.25%. Input material: naive CXCR3+ CD8+ T cells from blood. The origin of the receptors is a human donor in good health. Some clones in this sample may be carry-over from other donors' samples. Each CDR3 is given with its conserved first and last residue.

j_call cdr3_length v_call cdr3_aa
TRBJ2-2 15 TRBV5-4 CASSLAPGEVGELFF
TRBJ2-7 12 TRBV30 CAWSPDTSEQYF
TRBJ1-1 15 TRBV15 CATSARDSGIPEAFF
TRBJ2-3 15 TRBV7-3 CASSQGLAGVDTQYF
TRBJ2-7 15 TRBV5-6 CASSLADRAFHEQYF
TRBJ2-7 15 TRBV20-1 CSALLQNLSSYEQYF
TRBJ2-2 15 TRBV3-1 CASSQDRRGTGELFF
TRBJ1-1 15 TRBV29-1 CSGDTRWGVNTEAFF
TRBJ1-2 14 TRBV29-1 CSAVPGENDYGYTF
TRBJ1-3 14 TRBV7-2 CASSLAGSGNTIYF
TRBJ2-4 14 TRBV7-9 CASSQDRGKNIQYF
TRBJ2-3 16 TRBV6-6 CASSFTSGGSTDTQYF
TRBJ2-5 14 TRBV7-7 CASSVRESQETQYF
TRBJ2-7 12 TRBV7-8 CASTPGPSMQYF
TRBJ2-1 14 TRBV21-1 CASSKAGAHNEQFF
TRBJ2-1 15 TRBV4-1 CASSQGTGGYNEQFF
TRBJ2-7 15 TRBV5-1 CASSFDPGLSYEQYF
TRBJ2-7 14 TRBV28 CASSLGTRAEEQYF
TRBJ1-1 12 TRBV5-1 CASSWGSTEAFF
TRBJ2-7 13 TRBV15 CATSSPSREEQYF
TRBJ2-1 12 TRBV6-2/TRBV6-3 CASKGGAIEQFF
TRBJ1-2 13 TRBV29-1 CSVEPADLYGYTF
TRBJ2-5 17 TRBV6-5 CASFLAGGVPYQETQYF
TRBJ2-1 14 TRBV5-1 CASSLGASGGEQFF
TRBJ2-1 16 TRBV7-6 CASSQILAGVYNEQFF
TRBJ2-1 13 TRBV6-2/TRBV6-3 CASSYEAWNEQFF
TRBJ2-2 14 TRBV29-1 CSVERILRPGELFF